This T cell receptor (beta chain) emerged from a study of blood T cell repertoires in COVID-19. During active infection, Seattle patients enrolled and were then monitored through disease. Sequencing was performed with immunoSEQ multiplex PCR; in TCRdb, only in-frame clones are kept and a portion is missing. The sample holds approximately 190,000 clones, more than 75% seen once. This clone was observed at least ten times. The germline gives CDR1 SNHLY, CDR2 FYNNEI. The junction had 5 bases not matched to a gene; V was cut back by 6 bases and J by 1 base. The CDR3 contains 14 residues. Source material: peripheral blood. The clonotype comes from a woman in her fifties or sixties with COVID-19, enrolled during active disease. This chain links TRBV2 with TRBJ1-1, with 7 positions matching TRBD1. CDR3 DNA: TGTGCCAGCAGACTCGGACAGGCGAACACTGAAGCTTTCTTT. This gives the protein CASRLGQANTEAFF.